This T cell receptor (beta chain) was identified in a study of neurological immune-mediated disorders. General study points: Expanded clones shared no identical CDR3 amino acid sequences across subjects, which suggested private TCR-beta repertoires in all groups. Among 34 multiple sclerosis patients, phylogenetic grouping put the repertoires of 18 into a single related-CDR3 cluster, a possible signature.

The sample holds many counts of this clonotype. The antigen remains unidentified. The unsorted libraries were prepared from 2 million PBMCs (stored at -80 C). The CDR3 contains 17 residues. V dropped 4 bases and J dropped 1; count of bases not matched to a gene: 12. Germline lookup yields CDR1 LNHDA and CDR2 SQIVND (reference sequence). By 5'RACE with 10-nucleotide random UMIs, the cDNA was made. MiXCR was run by TCRdb on the 5' RACE reads, yielding one entry per CDR3 protein. This table holds 55,000 to 75,000 distinct CDR3 sequences, about 2.5% found once. The clonotype originates from a man aged 50 to 60 with multiple sclerosis. This rearrangement joins TRBV19 to TRBJ1-1; TRBD1 agrees at 7 bases. Material: PBMCs. The CDR3 sequence is CASSRGRGAIGNTEAFF. The CDR3 region has the DNA TGTGCCAGTAGTAGGGGCAGGGGGGCAATCGGGAACACTGAAGCTTTCTTT.